The rows below give T cell receptor beta chains drawn from one sample of a study of cytomegalovirus exposure and HLA in healthy donors. The data were produced by immunoSEQ multiplex PCR, yet TCRdb's version contains in-frame clones alone and is incomplete. This sample's table reports 150,000 or so clones. Source material: PBMCs. The receptor source for this set is a woman aged 40 to 49 in good health and CMV-seropositive. CDR3s include the opening cysteine and the closing phenylalanine or tryptophan. A D gene is named only where the DNA matches it firmly.

j_gene,d_gene,v_gene,CDR3nt,CDR3aa
TRBJ1-4,TRBD1,TRBV30,TGTGCCTGGGCCGGGACAGCTGAAAAACTGTTTTTT,CAWAGTAEKLFF
TRBJ1-2,TRBD1,TRBV5-1,TGCGCCAGCAGCTTGGAGGGGACAGGGGGCTATGGCTACACCTTC,CASSLEGTGGYGYTF
TRBJ2-4,.,TRBV29-1,TGCAGCGTTGAATCAGGGAATGAAGGAAACATTCAGTACTTC,CSVESGNEGNIQYF
TRBJ1-4,.,TRBV29-1,TGCAGCGTTTCCCTATGGGAGGCGAATGAAAAACTGTTTTTT,CSVSLWEANEKLFF
TRBJ2-7,.,TRBV15,TGTGCCACCAGCGTAAACTTACAGGGCTCTGGGGAGCAGTACTTC,CATSVNLQGSGEQYF
TRBJ1-1,TRBD1,TRBV5-5,TGTGCCAGCGCTCCGGGACAGACGAACACTGAAGCTTTCTTT,CASAPGQTNTEAFF
TRBJ2-7,TRBD2,TRBV11-2,TGTGCCAGCAGCTTAGGGGCTAGCGGGAGAGTCGAGCAGTACTTC,CASSLGASGRVEQYF
TRBJ1-2,TRBD1,TRBV9,TGTGCCAGTACGCCCCGGGACAGGGAGTCTCCCACCTTC,CASTPRDRESPTF
TRBJ2-4,TRBD2,TRBV27,TGTGCCAGCAGTCCCTTAGCGGGAGGAAACATTCAGTACTTC,CASSPLAGGNIQYF
TRBJ2-5,TRBD1,TRBV5-1,TGCGCCAGCAGCTACCCAGACAGGGGGCGCCGGGAGACCCAGTACTTC,CASSYPDRGRRETQYF
TRBJ2-7,TRBD2,TRBV7-3,TGTGCCAGCAGCCCAGCGGGAGTTGTCGAGCAGTACTTC,CASSPAGVVEQYF
TRBJ2-1,TRBD2,TRBV4-1,TGCGCCAGCAGCCAAGATCCTGGACTAGCGGGAGAAGGGGAGCAGTTCTTC,CASSQDPGLAGEGEQFF
TRBJ2-7,TRBD1,TRBV7-6,TGTGCCAGCAGCACCGGGACAGGGGCGCCGGAGCAGTACTTC,CASSTGTGAPEQYF
TRBJ2-7,.,TRBV29-1,TGCAGCGTTGGTCAGGGCAGAGCCTACGAGCAGTACTTC,CSVGQGRAYEQYF
TRBJ1-1,.,TRBV4-3,TGCGCCAGCAGCCAAGGGCGGGGGCGCGGCACTGAAGCTTTCTTT,CASSQGRGRGTEAFF
TRBJ1-6,.,TRBV6-5,TGTGCCAGCAGTGGGGGGAGGAATTCACCCCTCCACTTT,CASSGGRNSPLHF
TRBJ2-7,TRBD1,TRBV5-6,TGTGCCAGCAGCCAGAACGCCGGGGACAGGGGACACGAGCAGTACTTC,CASSQNAGDRGHEQYF
TRBJ2-6,TRBD1,TRBV4-2,TGTGCCAGCAGCCAAGTCCCGGGACAGGGGGCCTCTGGGGCCAACGTCCTGACTTTC,CASSQVPGQGASGANVLTF
TRBJ2-3,TRBD2,TRBV15,TGTGCCACCAGCAGAGATTCCGCGGGAGCACCGCACGATACGCAGTATTTT,CATSRDSAGAPHDTQYF
TRBJ2-7,.,TRBV19,TGTGCCAGTAGTGCGGCGGGCTCCTACGAGCAGTACTTC,CASSAAGSYEQYF
TRBJ1-5,TRBD1,TRBV10-3,TGTGCCATCACACGGGACAGGGATCAGCCCCAGCATTTT,CAITRDRDQPQHF
TRBJ2-2,TRBD2,TRBV5-4,TGTGCCAGCAGCCCAGGACTAGCGAAGAACACCGGGGAGCTGTTTTTT,CASSPGLAKNTGELFF
TRBJ2-3,.,TRBV7-9,TGTGCCAGCAGTACAGGCTCCGTCACAGATACGCAGTATTTT,CASSTGSVTDTQYF
TRBJ1-4,.,TRBV9,TGTGCCAGCAGCGAGGGGATTCAAGCAACTAATGAAAAACTGTTTTTT,CASSEGIQATNEKLFF
TRBJ2-3,TRBD1,TRBV6-6,TGTGCCAGCAGTTACTCTCTGGACAGGGGCACAGATACGCAGTATTTT,CASSYSLDRGTDTQYF
TRBJ1-3,.,TRBV5-1,TGCGCCAGCAGCTTGGGAGGTTACTCTGGAAACACCATATATTTT,CASSLGGYSGNTIYF
TRBJ2-2,TRBD1,TRBV12-5,TGTGCTAGTGGTTTGACATTCCCGGGGACAGCTGCGAACACCGGGGAGCTGTTTTTT,CASGLTFPGTAANTGELFF
TRBJ1-2,.,TRBV6-6,TGTGCCAGCAGTTACGGCGACAGGTTAGCTAACTATGGCTACACCTTC,CASSYGDRLANYGYTF
TRBJ1-5,.,TRBV21-1,TGTGCCAGCGGACTAGAAACACGGACACGCAATCAGCCCCAGCATTTT,CASGLETRTRNQPQHF
TRBJ2-7,.,TRBV4-3,TGCGCCAGCAGCCAGCCACAGGAGCCCTACGAGCAGTACTTC,CASSQPQEPYEQYF
TRBJ2-6,.,TRBV30,TGTGCCTGGACGAGGGGGGAGGGCCTTCTGACTTTC,CAWTRGEGLLTF
TRBJ2-5,TRBD2,TRBV18,TGTGCCAGCTCATCCCTAGCGGGAGGGCCGAAAGAGACCCAGTACTTC,CASSSLAGGPKETQYF
TRBJ1-5,.,TRBV28,TGTGCCAGCAGCCCTAGCGGACAGACAAGGAATCAGCCCCAGCATTTT,CASSPSGQTRNQPQHF
TRBJ2-1,.,TRBV6-6,TGTGCCAGCAGTTACTCTAAGACAGACTACAATGAGCAGTTCTTC,CASSYSKTDYNEQFF
TRBJ2-5,.,TRBV7-9,TGTGCCAGCAGCTTAAACAGGGGAGGCCAGTACTTC,CASSLNRGGQYF
TRBJ1-2,.,TRBV13,TGTGCCAGCAGCTCGAAGGGGCCGGCGGAGGGAACTGGGTATGGCTACACCTTC,CASSSKGPAEGTGYGYTF
TRBJ1-2,.,TRBV5-1,TGCGCCAGCAGCTTGGGGTTCCAGGGTGGCTACACCTTC,CASSLGFQGGYTF
TRBJ2-5,TRBD2,TRBV5-1,TGCGCCAGCAGCCGCGGGACTAGCGGGACCTTCCAAGAGACCCAGTACTTC,CASSRGTSGTFQETQYF
TRBJ2-1,.,TRBV11-3,TGTGCCAGCAGCTCAGGGCAGGGGTCCTACAATGAGCAGTTCTTC,CASSSGQGSYNEQFF
TRBJ2-5,.,TRBV11-3,TGTGCCAGCGGCCAGGGGGGATTTGGGGAGACCCAGTACTTC,CASGQGGFGETQYF
TRBJ1-1,TRBD1,TRBV18,TGTGCCAGCTCACCTCCCGGGACAGATGAAGCTTTCTTT,CASSPPGTDEAFF
TRBJ2-1,TRBD2,TRBV28,TGTGCCAGCAGTCCGTTTGGGGGGGATGAGCAGTTCTTC,CASSPFGGDEQFF
TRBJ2-5,TRBD1,TRBV9,TGTGCCAGCAGCGTTTTACAGGGGGCAGGGGAGACCCAGTACTTC,CASSVLQGAGETQYF
TRBJ2-5,.,TRBV5-1,TGCGCCAGCAGCTTGAGCGGGGAGACCCAGTACTTC,CASSLSGETQYF
TRBJ2-7,TRBD1,TRBV2,TGTGCCAGCAGTGAAACAGGGGTCTACGAGCAGTACTTC,CASSETGVYEQYF
TRBJ2-1,.,TRBV11-2,TGTGCCAGCAGCTTAGTTCGGGATAGCGTAAGTAACAATGAGCAGTTCTTC,CASSLVRDSVSNNEQFF